This T cell receptor (beta chain) was documented in a study of blood T cell repertoires in COVID-19 (TCRdb year 2020). Regarding the study in general: Samples from collaborators originated in the United States, Italy and Spain and spanned both the acute and convalescent phases of COVID-19. The prospective study material was composed of cDNA or gDNA derived from T cells, B-cell-depleted T cells, or PBMCs. Deeply sampled blood TCRbeta repertoires from subjects exposed to, actively infected with, or recovered from COVID-19 were included in the dataset. The repertoires were released in a freely available public database intended as a resource for research on the immune response to SARS-CoV-2. The samples were drawn from the first 160 participants of the ongoing ImmuneRACE study and from 1,200 or so subjects provided by 6 global collaborators. The sample metadata nearly always contained a de-identified subject ID, COVID-19 status, age in years and sex. Where available, HLA class I and class II types were taken from metadata supplied by the sample provider and were not determined by assay-based typing.

Whole blood was collected in K2EDTA tubes by collaborating institutions according to the institutions' own protocols. For TCRbeta analysis, collaborators shipped samples as frozen whole blood, isolated PBMCs, or DNA extracted from either of those sample types. TCRbeta CDR3 regions were amplified from genomic DNA using the immunoSEQ Assay, a bias-controlled multiplex PCR. The paper's data handling went like this. The number of nucleated cells in each sample was estimated by amplification of reference gene primers within the assay. To quantify the absolute abundance of each unique TCRbeta CDR3 rearrangement, sequence reads were collapsed and filtered. Productive Simpson clonality was computed per sample as the square root of Simpson's diversity index over productive rearrangements. TCRdb limited this immuneACCESS table to in-frame rearrangements with V and J called. A share of clones is missing; checked studies link under half to unresolved V genes, and the rest is unexplained. That table supplies the V and J calls and clone size; D and trimming were determined from the DNA. Present in this sample are 100,000 to 120,000 clones, nearly 80% of which were seen just once. Around 16% of the sample goes to the ten largest clones.

Results and caveats for the whole study, not just this receptor: The amount of clinical and demographic metadata varied by source and participant and was provided uncurated.

Comment on this clone: Which antigen it targets is not known. Qualities for individual bases were not recorded, and no much larger clone is one base off.

This clonotype was obtained from a woman of 80 years or more with active or convalescent COVID-19. The sample consisted of peripheral blood.

The CDR3 region: CASSRVAGENYGYTF. The DNA sequence follows: TGTGCCAGCAGCAGGGTCGCAGGGGAAAACTATGGCTACACCTTC. The chain is assembled from TRBV7-2 and TRBJ1-2; a tentative D match to TRBD1 spans 6 bases. From its cysteine to its phenylalanine, the CDR3 spans 15 amino acids. Only CDR3 DNA is held: 45 bases, read in frame from base 1. CDR1 and CDR2 are drawn from the germline V gene: SGHTA, FQGNSA. V drops 5 bases and J drops 2 bases, leaving 15 bases in between.